This T cell receptor (beta chain) emerged from a study of identifying expanded T cells in peripheral blood. Using immunoSEQ multiplex PCR, the repertoire was profiled, and TCRdb retains in-frame clones only, with some absent. The data contain roughly 63,000 clones, approximately 83% of them seen just once; the ten biggest clones take up under 20%. Study-level results: Clone count variance between approximately 2-week samples rose with total template count. Technical replicates showed about 1.1 changed clones; roughly two weeks 15 to 20; four weeks 19.

Concerning this clone itself: Its target is not known.

This sequence was found in a person aged 18-70 years in good health. Sequenced sample: blood.

The CDR3 loop reads CAISTTGTNEQYF. The CDR3 nucleotides are TGTGCCATCAGCACGACAGGGACAAACGAGCAGTACTTC. The chain carries TRBV10-3 and TRBJ2-7; 7 positions match TRBD1. The ends lost 6 bases at V and 5 bases at J; junction bases unmatched: 7. The CDR3 loop spans 13 amino acids. Germline CDR1 ENHRY, CDR2 SYGVKD.